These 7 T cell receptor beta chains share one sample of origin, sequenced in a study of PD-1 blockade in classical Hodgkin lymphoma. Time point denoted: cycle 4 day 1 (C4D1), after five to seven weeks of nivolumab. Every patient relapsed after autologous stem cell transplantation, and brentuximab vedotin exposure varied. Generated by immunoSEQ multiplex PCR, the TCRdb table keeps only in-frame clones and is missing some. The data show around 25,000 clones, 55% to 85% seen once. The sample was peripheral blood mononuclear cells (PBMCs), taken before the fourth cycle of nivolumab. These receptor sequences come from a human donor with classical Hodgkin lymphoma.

The CDR3 is CASGTGENTEAFF. CDR3 DNA sequence: TGTGCCAGCGGAACAGGGGAGAACACTGAAGCTTTCTTT. The chain is built from TRBV6-6 and TRBJ1-1, with 7 bases identical to TRBD1. Unmatched junction bases numbered 4, after V lost 8 bases and J lost 1 base. The germline CDR1 and CDR2 sequences are MNHNY and SVGAGI (reference sequence). CDR3 length equals 13 residues.

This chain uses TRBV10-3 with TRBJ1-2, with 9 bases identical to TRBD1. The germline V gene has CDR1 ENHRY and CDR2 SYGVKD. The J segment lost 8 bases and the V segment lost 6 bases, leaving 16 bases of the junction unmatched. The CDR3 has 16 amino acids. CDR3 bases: TGTGCCATCAGACCGGGACAGGGTTCGTTGACTGGCGGCTACACCTTC. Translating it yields CAIRPGQGSLTGGYTF.

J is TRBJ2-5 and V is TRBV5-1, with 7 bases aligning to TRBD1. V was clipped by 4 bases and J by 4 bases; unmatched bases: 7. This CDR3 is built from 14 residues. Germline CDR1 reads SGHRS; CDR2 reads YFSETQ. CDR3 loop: CASSGTDLGETQYF. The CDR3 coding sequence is TGCGCCAGCAGCGGGACAGATCTCGGAGAGACCCAGTACTTC. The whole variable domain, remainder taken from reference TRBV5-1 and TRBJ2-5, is KAGVTQTPRYLIKTRGQQVTLSCSPISGHRSVSWYQQTPGQGLQFLFEYFSETQRNKGNFPGRFSGRQFSNSRSEMNVSTLELGDSALYLCASSGTDLGETQYFGPGTRLLVL.

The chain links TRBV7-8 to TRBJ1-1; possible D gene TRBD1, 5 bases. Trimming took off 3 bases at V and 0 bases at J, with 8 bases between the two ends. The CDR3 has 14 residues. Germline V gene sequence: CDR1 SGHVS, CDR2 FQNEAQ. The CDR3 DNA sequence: TGTGCCAGCAGCTTTCCAGGGTTGAACACTGAAGCTTTCTTT. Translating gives CASSFPGLNTEAFF.

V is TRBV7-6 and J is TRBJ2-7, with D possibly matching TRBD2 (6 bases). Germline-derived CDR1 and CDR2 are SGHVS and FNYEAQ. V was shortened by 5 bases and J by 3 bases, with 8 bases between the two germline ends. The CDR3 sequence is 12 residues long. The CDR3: CASSPGGYEQYF. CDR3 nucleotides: TGTGCCAGCAGCCCCGGGGGCTACGAGCAGTACTTC.

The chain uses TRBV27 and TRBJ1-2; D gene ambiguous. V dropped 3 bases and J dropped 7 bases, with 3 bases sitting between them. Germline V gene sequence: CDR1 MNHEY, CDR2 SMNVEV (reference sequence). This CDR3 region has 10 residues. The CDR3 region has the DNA TGTGCCAGCAGTTTGGGTGGCTACACCTTC. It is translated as CASSLGGYTF.

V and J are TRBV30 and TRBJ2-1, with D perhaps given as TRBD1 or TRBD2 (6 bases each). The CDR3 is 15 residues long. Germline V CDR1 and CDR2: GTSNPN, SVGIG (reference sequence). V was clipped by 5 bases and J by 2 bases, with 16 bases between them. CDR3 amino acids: CAWGGRGVAYNEQFF. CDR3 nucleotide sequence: TGTGCCTGGGGGGGGCGAGGGGTGGCCTACAATGAGCAGTTCTTC.